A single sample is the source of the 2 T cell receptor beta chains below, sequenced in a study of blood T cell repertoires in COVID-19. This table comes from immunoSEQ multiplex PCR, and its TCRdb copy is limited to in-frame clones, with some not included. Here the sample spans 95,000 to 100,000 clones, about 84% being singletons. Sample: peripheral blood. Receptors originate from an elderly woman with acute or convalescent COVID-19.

The CDR3 DNA follows: TGCAGCGTTGAACCGGGCAACAGGGGTGGCTACACCTTC. It is translated as CSVEPGNRGGYTF. The chain has TRBV29-1 and TRBJ1-2; TRBD1 matches at 7 bases. V shed 2 bases and J 7 bases; nucleotides not matched to a gene: 7. Germline lookup yields CDR1 SQVTM and CDR2 ANQGSEA. There are 13 residues in the CDR3.

CDR3 in amino acids: CASSRDINGYTF. The DNA of the CDR3 is TGTGCCAGCAGCCGGGACATAAATGGCTACACCTTC. The chain carries TRBV3-1 (or the pseudogene TRBV3-2) and TRBJ1-2; perhaps TRBD1 as D (6 bases). CDR3 length: 12 residues. V was trimmed by 4 bases and J by 6 bases, leaving 9 bases between them. Germline-derived CDR1 and CDR2 are LGHDT and YNNKEL (reference sequence).